The 30 T cell receptor beta chains given below trace back to one sample, sequenced in a study of OX40 agonist ivuxolimab in advanced cancers. The data were produced by immunoSEQ multiplex PCR, yet TCRdb's version contains in-frame clones alone and is incomplete. This table has tens of thousands of clones, about 91% appearing once. The sample in question was CD4+ or CD8+ T cells sorted from blood, obtained in a trial of the OX40 agonist ivuxolimab. All receptors come from an adult with an advanced solid tumor such as melanoma, head and neck, liver or kidney cancer.

Judged by abundance, this clone is medium-sized. Other DNA sequences in the sample encode the same CDR3. The genes are TRBV7-9 and TRBJ2-7; possibly TRBD2 for D (5 bases). Germline assignment: CDR1 SEHNR and CDR2 FQNEAQ (reference sequence). Trimming stripped 5 bases from V and 3 bases from J, with 11 bases between. This CDR3 region has 13 residues. CDR3 region: CASSRREVYEQYF. CDR3 coding DNA: TGTGCCAGCAGCCGCCGGGAAGTCTACGAGCAGTACTTC.

This rearrangement joins TRBV4-3 to TRBJ1-1; D is ambiguous. The CDR3 runs to 16 residues. Looked up from germline, CDR1 is LGHNA and CDR2 is YSLEER. The germline V and J ends were trimmed by 0 bases and 1 base, with 12 bases remaining between them. The CDR3 spells CASSQDLYTPNTEAFF. The CDR3 DNA reads as TGCGCCAGCAGCCAAGATCTCTACACCCCGAACACTGAAGCTTTCTTT.

The chain has TRBV13 and TRBJ1-4; a possible D gene is TRBD1 (5 bases). In germline, CDR1 is PRHDT, CDR2 FYEKMQ (reference sequence). Trimming took off 3 bases at V and 3 bases at J, with 8 bases between the two ends. This CDR3 has 14 amino acids. The CDR3 loop reads CASSFGGSNEKLFF. CDR3 DNA sequence: TGTGCCAGCAGCTTTGGGGGTTCTAATGAAAAACTGTTTTTT.

The genes are TRBV27 and TRBJ2-7; the D gene is possibly TRBD2 (6 bases). The CDR3 sequence is 16 residues long. Germline loops: CDR1 MNHEY, CDR2 SMNVEV (reference sequence). V was cut by 2 bases and J by 0 bases, with 14 bases left in between. The CDR3 sequence: CASSLVGAGSSYEQYF. In nucleotides, the CDR3 is TGTGCCAGCAGTTTAGTCGGAGCGGGCAGCTCCTACGAGCAGTACTTC.

The CDR3 spells CASSQGTGLFYEQYF. For the CDR3, the DNA is TGTGCCAGCAGTCAGGGGACAGGTCTGTTCTACGAGCAGTACTTC. The rearrangement joins TRBV28 to TRBJ2-7; 8 bases map to TRBD1. CDR1 is MDHEN, CDR2 SYDVKM, per germline. Trimming took 5 bases from V and 3 from J; bases not matched to a gene: 9. This CDR3 is 15 amino acids long.

This clone was detected a few times. This chain joins TRBV11-1 and TRBJ2-7; 14 nucleotides agree with TRBD2. CDR1 SGHAT and CDR2 FQDESV come from the germline V gene (reference sequence). V was clipped by 5 bases and J by 7 bases; unmatched bases: 4. The CDR3 spans 14 residues. This chain's CDR3 is CASSKGLAGDEQYF. DNA for the CDR3: TGTGCCAGCAGCAAGGGACTAGCGGGAGATGAGCAGTACTTC.

The chain is built from TRBV7-2 and TRBJ2-2; 7 bases match TRBD2. Germline lookup yields CDR1 SGHTA and CDR2 FQGNSA. This CDR3 has 16 residues. V dropped 1 base and J dropped 4; count of bases not matched to a gene: 6. The CDR3 coding sequence is TGTGCCAGCAGCTTAGTGGCGGGAGTTGTCACCGGGGAGCTGTTTTTT. It codes for CASSLVAGVVTGELFF. The entire variable domain, with the rest obtained from reference TRBV7-2 and TRBJ2-2, is as follows: GAGVSQSPSNKVTEKGKDVELRCDPISGHTALYWYRQSLGQGLEFLIYFQGNSAPDKSGLPSDRFSAERTGGSVSTLTIQRTQQEDSAVYLCASSLVAGVVTGELFFGEGSRLTVL.

V and J are TRBV6-5 and TRBJ1-3, with D maybe TRBD1 (5 bases). V was shortened by 5 bases and J by 4 bases, with 9 bases between the two germline ends. Germline CDR1 reads MNHEY; CDR2 reads SVGAGI. This CDR3 spans 13 amino acids. DNA for the CDR3: TGTGCCAGCAGTCAGCGGGACGGAAACACCATATATTTT. Translating it yields CASSQRDGNTIYF.

V is TRBV16 and J is TRBJ1-3; D call uncertain. The CDR3 totals 13 residues. With 2 bases removed from V and 0 bases from J, the gap between germline ends came to 2 bases. The germline CDR1 and CDR2 sequences are KGHSY and FQNENV. CDR3 sequence: CASSQNSGNTIYF. The CDR3 nucleotides are TGTGCCAGCAGCCAAAACTCTGGAAACACCATATATTTT. Variable domain in full (rest from reference TRBV16 and TRBJ1-3): GEEVAQTPKHLVRGEGQKAKLYCAPIKGHSYVFWYQQVLKNEFKFLISFQNENVFDETGMPKERFSAKCLPNSPCSLEIQATKLEDSAVYFCASSQNSGNTIYFGEGSWLTVV.

The V and J genes are TRBV7-8 and TRBJ2-7, with 7 bases lining up with TRBD2. This CDR3 region has 16 residues. Germline V gene lookup returns CDR1 SGHVS and CDR2 FQNEAQ. The trim removed 1 base at V and 0 bases at J, leaving 6 bases unmatched. The CDR3 nucleotides read TGTGCCAGCAGCTTAGGCGGGAGTGGCACCTCCTACGAGCAGTACTTC. Translating it yields CASSLGGSGTSYEQYF.

The rearrangement links TRBV28 to TRBJ1-5; a weak D match, TRBD1 (5 bases). V lost 8 bases, J lost 5 bases, and 16 bases lay in between. This CDR3 has 14 residues. Germline V gene lookup returns CDR1 MDHEN and CDR2 SYDVKM. The CDR3 nucleotides read TGTGCCAGCTGGGGACCAAGAGCAGATCAGCCCCAGCATTTT. Amino acids: CASWGPRADQPQHF.

The chain recombines TRBV11-1 with TRBJ2-2, with D tentatively TRBD2 (6 bases). V was shortened by 1 base and J by 3 bases, with 15 bases between the two germline ends. Germline CDR1 reads SGHAT; CDR2 reads FQDESV (reference sequence). The CDR3 contains 17 residues. In DNA, the CDR3 is TGTGCCAGCAGCTTAGTCCTACCGGGAGTTGACACCGGGGAGCTGTTTTTT. Translation: CASSLVLPGVDTGELFF.

The CDR3 sequence is CASSPPRDSQETQYF. CDR3 DNA sequence: TGTGCCAGCAGTCCCCCTCGAGACAGTCAAGAGACCCAGTACTTC. V usage is TRBV28 and J usage is TRBJ2-5; maybe TRBD1 (5 bases). The ends were cut back, 5 bases at V and 2 bases at J, with 15 bases in the middle. Germline CDR1 and CDR2: MDHEN and SYDVKM. The CDR3 totals 15 residues.

The genes are TRBV27 and TRBJ2-7; 7 bases are a match to TRBD1. With 2 bases clipped from V and 2 bases from J, the junction kept 3 bases outside the gene matches. Germline V lookup: CDR1 MNHEY, CDR2 SMNVEV (reference sequence). This CDR3 spans 14 amino acids. CDR3 nucleotides: TGTGCCAGCAGTTTAGTACAGGGGACCTACGAGCAGTACTTC. It is translated as CASSLVQGTYEQYF.

The chain uses TRBV5-1 and TRBJ2-7; TRBD2 might be the D (5 bases). Deletions cut 0 bases from V and 0 bases from J, with 7 bases between. Germline CDR1 and CDR2: SGHRS and YFSETQ. The CDR3 sequence is 14 residues long. The CDR3: CASSLVGSSYEQYF. CDR3 DNA: TGCGCCAGCAGCTTGGTGGGGAGCTCCTACGAGCAGTACTTC.

The chain combines TRBV10-3 with TRBJ2-1; 10 positions agree with TRBD2. Germline V lookup: CDR1 ENHRY, CDR2 SYGVKD. Unmatched junction bases numbered 5, after V lost 10 bases and J lost 2 bases. This CDR3 spans 14 amino acids. The CDR3 loop is CATSTSGPYNEQFF. As DNA, the CDR3 is TGTGCCACCTCGACTAGCGGGCCCTACAATGAGCAGTTCTTC.

V is TRBV29-1 and J is TRBJ2-1, with D hard to call. Germline values: CDR1 SQVTM, CDR2 ANQGSEA. The CDR3 length is 13 residues. V dropped 5 bases and J dropped 3 bases, with 11 bases sitting between them. CDR3 bases: TGCAGCGTTTTCCCGAGTATCTACAATGAGCAGTTCTTC. Translation gives CSVFPSIYNEQFF.

The chain uses TRBV27 and TRBJ2-7; D is tentatively TRBD1 or TRBD2 (5 bases each). Germline assignment: CDR1 MNHEY and CDR2 SMNVEV (reference sequence). CDR3 length: 14 residues. The ends were cut back, 5 bases at V and 2 bases at J, with 13 bases in the middle. The CDR3 region is CASSPRDGPYEQYF. CDR3 sequence (DNA): TGTGCCAGCAGTCCCCGGGACGGCCCCTACGAGCAGTACTTC.

The chain has TRBV7-8 and TRBJ1-1; 8 nucleotides agree with TRBD1. V shed 5 bases, J shed 2 bases, and the junction held 4 bases outside the gene matches. CDR1 SGHVS and CDR2 FQNEAQ come from the germline V gene. CDR3 length: 14 residues. This CDR3 is CASSPGQGNTEAFF. In nucleotides, the CDR3 is TGTGCCAGCAGCCCCGGACAGGGTAACACTGAAGCTTTCTTT.

The CDR3 loop is CASNLLGVGVETQYF. DNA for the CDR3: TGTGCCAGCAACTTGTTAGGAGTGGGAGTTGAGACCCAGTACTTC. V usage is TRBV28 and J usage is TRBJ2-5; weak D call: TRBD2 (5 bases). From germline, CDR1 is MDHEN and CDR2 SYDVKM. Trimming stripped 7 bases from V and 5 bases from J, with 20 bases between. The CDR3 totals 15 residues.

The chain is built from TRBV18 and TRBJ2-1; TRBD2 is a possible D gene (6 bases). Germline CDR1 is KGHSH and CDR2 is LQKENI. V lost 8 bases, J lost 9 bases, and 17 bases lay in between. The CDR3 contains 13 residues. The CDR3 DNA sequence: TGTGCCAGCACGGACTGGAGGGAAACTGAGCAGTTCTTC. It yields the protein CASTDWRETEQFF.

The V and J genes are TRBV19 and TRBJ2-5, with D perhaps matching TRBD2 (6 bases). CDR3 size: 15 residues. Germline V gene data show CDR1 as LNHDA and CDR2 as SQIVND (reference sequence). V lost 7 bases to trimming and J lost 1 base, with 16 bases between them. The DNA for the CDR3 is TGTGCCAGTACCCCCCGGGCTAGCGCCCAAGAGACCCAGTACTTC. This translates into CASTPRASAQETQYF.

The V and J genes are TRBV9 and TRBJ2-7, with D tentatively TRBD2 (5 bases). This CDR3 spans 14 amino acids. V gave up 3 bases and J gave up 2 bases, with 12 bases separating them. CDR1 SGDLS and CDR2 YYNGEE come from the germline V gene. CDR3 DNA sequence: TGTGCCAGCAGCGAATCGGGGAATACCTACGAGCAGTACTTC. This sequence encodes CASSESGNTYEQYF.

This chain links TRBV27 with TRBJ1-5; D gene unclear. V was shortened by 5 bases and J by 4 bases, with 9 bases between the two germline ends. This CDR3 region has 13 residues. Germline V gene data show CDR1 as MNHEY and CDR2 as SMNVEV (reference sequence). The CDR3, as DNA: TGTGCCAGCAGTGCGGCCGTAAATCAGCCCCAGCATTTT. Protein: CASSAAVNQPQHF.

The chain uses TRBV9 and TRBJ2-3; D possibly corresponds to TRBD2 (6 bases). The CDR3 contains 15 residues. V was trimmed by 1 base and J by 2 bases, leaving 11 bases between them. Germline-derived CDR1 and CDR2 are SGDLS and YYNGEE. The CDR3 nucleotides read TGTGCCAGCAGCGTATGGCGGGAACCCACAGATACGCAGTATTTT. This codes for CASSVWREPTDTQYF.

A few counts support this clone. V usage is TRBV7-9 and J usage is TRBJ2-2; D call uncertain. CDR3 length: 14 amino acids. The V end was cut by 5 bases, the J end by 2 bases, with 9 bases between. Germline V lookup: CDR1 SEHNR, CDR2 FQNEAQ (reference sequence). The CDR3 spells CASSGGGNTGELFF. CDR3 sequence (DNA): TGTGCCAGCAGCGGCGGTGGAAACACCGGGGAGCTGTTTTTT.

The CDR3 protein is CASSSTNRAEEVYEQYF. The CDR3 DNA reads TGTGCCAGTAGTTCGACCAACCGGGCCGAAGAAGTCTACGAGCAGTACTTC. The chain recombines TRBV19 with TRBJ2-7; D is uncertain. The CDR3 has 17 residues. With 5 bases removed from V and 3 bases from J, the gap between germline ends came to 23 bases. Per the germline V gene, CDR1 is LNHDA and CDR2 is SQIVND (reference sequence).

This chain joins TRBV5-4 and TRBJ2-1, with TRBD2 matching over 8 bases. The CDR3 length is 15 residues. CDR1 and CDR2 from the germline V gene are SGHNT and YYREEE (reference sequence). V lost 4 bases and J lost 4; bases outside the gene matches: 7. CDR3 in amino acids: CASSPRTSQYNEQFF. The CDR3 DNA is TGTGCCAGCAGCCCAAGGACTAGCCAGTACAATGAGCAGTTCTTC.

This chain connects TRBV4-2 to TRBJ2-2, with 12 bases matching TRBD2. CDR3 length equals 20 residues. CDR1 and CDR2 (germline): LGHNA, YNFKEQ. Losses at the gene ends were 0 bases for V and 4 bases for J; bases not matched to a gene: 12. The CDR3 region is CASSQELTSGSSGVTGELFF. CDR3 DNA: TGTGCCAGCAGCCAAGAATTGACTAGCGGGAGTTCGGGGGTCACCGGGGAGCTGTTTTTT.

The chain couples TRBV7-3 to TRBJ2-1; maybe TRBD2 (6 bases). This CDR3 is built from 15 residues. V gave up 2 bases and J gave up 6 bases, with 14 bases separating them. The germline gives CDR1 SGHTA, CDR2 FQGTGA. The CDR3, as DNA: TGTGCCAGCAGCTTAGGCAGGGAGGCGGTCAATGAGCAGTTCTTC. Amino acids: CASSLGREAVNEQFF. The variable domain in full, with the rest retrieved from reference TRBV7-3 and TRBJ2-1, is GAGVSQTPSNKVTEKGKYVELRCDPISGHTALYWYRQSLGQGPEFLIYFQGTGAADDSGLPNDRFFAVRPEGSVSTLKIQRTERGDSAVYLCASSLGREAVNEQFFGPGTRLTVL.